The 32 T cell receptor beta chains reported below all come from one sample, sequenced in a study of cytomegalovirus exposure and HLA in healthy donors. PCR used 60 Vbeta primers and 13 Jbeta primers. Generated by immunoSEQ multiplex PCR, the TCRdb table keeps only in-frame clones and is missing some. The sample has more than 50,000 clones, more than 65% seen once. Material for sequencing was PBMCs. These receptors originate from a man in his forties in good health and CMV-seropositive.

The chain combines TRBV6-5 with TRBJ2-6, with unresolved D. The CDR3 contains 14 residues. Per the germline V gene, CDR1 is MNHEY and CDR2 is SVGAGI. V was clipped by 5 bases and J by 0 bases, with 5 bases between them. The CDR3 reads CASSLASGANVLTF. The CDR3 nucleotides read TGTGCCAGCAGTCTGGCCTCTGGGGCCAACGTCCTGACTTTC.

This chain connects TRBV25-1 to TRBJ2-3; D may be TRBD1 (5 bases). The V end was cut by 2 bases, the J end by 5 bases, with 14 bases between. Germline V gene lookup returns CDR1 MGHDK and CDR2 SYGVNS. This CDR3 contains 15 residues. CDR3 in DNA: TGTGCCAGCAGTGAAGAGGTGACAGCGAGAGATACGCAGTATTTT. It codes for CASSEEVTARDTQYF.

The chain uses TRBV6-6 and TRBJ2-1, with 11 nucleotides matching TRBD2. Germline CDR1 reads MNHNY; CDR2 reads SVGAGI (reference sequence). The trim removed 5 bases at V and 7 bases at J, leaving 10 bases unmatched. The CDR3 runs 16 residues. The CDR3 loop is CASSLITSGGENEQFF. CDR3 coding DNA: TGTGCCAGCAGTCTTATTACTAGCGGGGGTGAGAATGAGCAGTTCTTC.

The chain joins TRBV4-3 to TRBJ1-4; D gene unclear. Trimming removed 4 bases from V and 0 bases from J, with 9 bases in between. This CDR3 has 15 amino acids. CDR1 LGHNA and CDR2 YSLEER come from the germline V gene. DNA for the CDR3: TGCGCCAGCAGCCTAAATCTCGCAACTAATGAAAAACTGTTTTTT. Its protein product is CASSLNLATNEKLFF.

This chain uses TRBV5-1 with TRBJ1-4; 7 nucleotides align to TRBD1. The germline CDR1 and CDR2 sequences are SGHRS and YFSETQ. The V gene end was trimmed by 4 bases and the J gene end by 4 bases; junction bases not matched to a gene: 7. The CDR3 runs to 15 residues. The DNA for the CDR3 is TGCGCCAGCAGCACAGGACAGGCCGGTAATGAAAAACTGTTTTTT. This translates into CASSTGQAGNEKLFF.

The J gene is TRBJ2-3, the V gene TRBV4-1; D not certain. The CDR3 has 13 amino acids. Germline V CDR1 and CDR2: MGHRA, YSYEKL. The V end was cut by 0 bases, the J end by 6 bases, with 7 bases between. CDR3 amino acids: CASSQEGLDTQYF. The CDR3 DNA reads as TGCGCCAGCAGCCAAGAGGGCCTTGATACGCAGTATTTT.

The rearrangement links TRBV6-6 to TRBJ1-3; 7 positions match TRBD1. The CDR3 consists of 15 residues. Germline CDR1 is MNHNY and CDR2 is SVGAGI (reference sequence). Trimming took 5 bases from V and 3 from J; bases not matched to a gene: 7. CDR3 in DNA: TGTGCCAGCAGTGGAATTGACAGGGTTGGAAACACCATATATTTT. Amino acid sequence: CASSGIDRVGNTIYF.

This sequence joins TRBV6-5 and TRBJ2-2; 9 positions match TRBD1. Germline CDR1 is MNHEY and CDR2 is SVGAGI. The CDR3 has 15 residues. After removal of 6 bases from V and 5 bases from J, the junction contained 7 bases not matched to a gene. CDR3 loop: CASRKDRGGTGELFF. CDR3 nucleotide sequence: TGTGCCAGCAGGAAGGACAGGGGAGGGACCGGGGAGCTGTTTTTT.

CDR3 amino acids: CASSTGGTVMNTEAFF. The CDR3 region has the DNA TGCGCCAGCAGCACTGGGGGCACAGTGATGAACACTGAAGCTTTCTTT. The rearrangement links TRBV5-1 to TRBJ1-1; TRBD1 is a possible D gene (6 bases). Trimming pared 4 bases from V and 0 bases from J, leaving 16 bases between. The CDR3 runs 16 residues. The germline V gene has CDR1 SGHRS and CDR2 YFSETQ.

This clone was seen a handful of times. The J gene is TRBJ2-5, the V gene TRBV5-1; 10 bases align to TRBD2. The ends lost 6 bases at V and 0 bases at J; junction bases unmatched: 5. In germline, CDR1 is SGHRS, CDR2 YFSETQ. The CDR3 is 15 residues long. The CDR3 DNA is TGCGCCAGCAACCGACTAGCGGGTCACCAAGAGACCCAGTACTTC. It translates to CASNRLAGHQETQYF.

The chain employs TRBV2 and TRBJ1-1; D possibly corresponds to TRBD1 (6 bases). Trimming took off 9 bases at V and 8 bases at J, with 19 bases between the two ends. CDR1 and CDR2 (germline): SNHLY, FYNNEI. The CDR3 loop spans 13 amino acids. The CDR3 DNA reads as TGTGCCAGACAGGACAGCCGATGGCACGAAGCTTTCTTT. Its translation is CARQDSRWHEAFF.

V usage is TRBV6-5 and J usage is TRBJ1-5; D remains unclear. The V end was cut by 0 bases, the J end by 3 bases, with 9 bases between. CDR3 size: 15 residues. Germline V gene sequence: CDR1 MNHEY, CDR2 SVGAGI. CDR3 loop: CASSYSPVPNQPQHF. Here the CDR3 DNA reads TGTGCCAGCAGTTACTCTCCAGTGCCCAATCAGCCCCAGCATTTT.

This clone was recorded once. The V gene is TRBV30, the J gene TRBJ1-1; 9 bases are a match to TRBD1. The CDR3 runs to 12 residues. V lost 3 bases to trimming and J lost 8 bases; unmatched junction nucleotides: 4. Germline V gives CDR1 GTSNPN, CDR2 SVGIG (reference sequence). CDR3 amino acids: CAWRFGQGEAFF. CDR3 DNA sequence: TGTGCCTGGAGATTCGGACAGGGGGAAGCTTTCTTT.

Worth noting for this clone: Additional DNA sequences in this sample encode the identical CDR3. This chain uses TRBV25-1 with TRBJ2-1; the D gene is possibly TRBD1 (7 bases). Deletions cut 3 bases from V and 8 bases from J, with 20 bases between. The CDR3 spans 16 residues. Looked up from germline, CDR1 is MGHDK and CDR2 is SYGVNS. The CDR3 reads CASSDPAGGLGDEQFF. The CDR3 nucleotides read TGTGCCAGCAGTGACCCAGCAGGGGGACTGGGGGATGAGCAGTTCTTC. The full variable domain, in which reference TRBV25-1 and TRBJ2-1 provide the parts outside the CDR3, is EADIYQTPRYLVIGTGKKITLECSQTMGHDKMYWYQQDPGMELHLIHYSYGVNSTEKGDLSSESTVSRIRTEHFPLTLESARPSHTSQYLCASSDPAGGLGDEQFFGPGTRLTVL.

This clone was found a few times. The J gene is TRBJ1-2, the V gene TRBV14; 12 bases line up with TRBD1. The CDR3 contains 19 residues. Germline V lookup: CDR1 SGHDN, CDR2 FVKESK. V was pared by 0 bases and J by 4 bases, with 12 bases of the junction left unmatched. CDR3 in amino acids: CASSQDRDRGRIGSYGYTF. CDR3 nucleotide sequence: TGTGCCAGCAGCCAAGACCGGGACAGGGGGCGCATAGGGTCCTATGGCTACACCTTC.

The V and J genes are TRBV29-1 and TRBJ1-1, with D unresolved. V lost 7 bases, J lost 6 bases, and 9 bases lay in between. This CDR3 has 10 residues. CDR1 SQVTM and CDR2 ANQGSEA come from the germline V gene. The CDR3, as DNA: TGCAGCGCCACGGCGGCTGAAGCTTTCTTT. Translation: CSATAAEAFF. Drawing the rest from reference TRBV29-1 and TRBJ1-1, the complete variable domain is SAVISQKPSRDICQRGTSLTIQCQVDSQVTMMFWYRQQPGQSLTLIATANQGSEATYESGFVIDKFPISRPNLTFSTLTVSNMSPEDSSIYLCSATAAEAFFGQGTRLTVV.

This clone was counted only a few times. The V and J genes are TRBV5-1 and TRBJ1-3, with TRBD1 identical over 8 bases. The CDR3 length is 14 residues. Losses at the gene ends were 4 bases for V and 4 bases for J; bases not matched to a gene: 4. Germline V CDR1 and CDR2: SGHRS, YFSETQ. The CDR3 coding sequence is TGCGCCAGCAGCGCGGACAGGGCCGGAAACACCATATATTTT. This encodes CASSADRAGNTIYF. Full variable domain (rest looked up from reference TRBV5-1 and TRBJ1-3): KAGVTQTPRYLIKTRGQQVTLSCSPISGHRSVSWYQQTPGQGLQFLFEYFSETQRNKGNFPGRFSGRQFSNSRSEMNVSTLELGDSALYLCASSADRAGNTIYFGEGSWLTVV.

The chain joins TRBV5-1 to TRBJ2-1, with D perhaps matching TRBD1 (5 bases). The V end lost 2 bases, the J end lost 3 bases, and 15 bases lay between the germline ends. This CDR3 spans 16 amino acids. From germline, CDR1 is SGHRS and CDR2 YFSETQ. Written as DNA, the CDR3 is TGCGCCAGCAGCTTACTTAAAGGGGCGATCTACAATGAGCAGTTCTTC. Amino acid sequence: CASSLLKGAIYNEQFF. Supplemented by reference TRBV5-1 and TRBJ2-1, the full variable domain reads KAGVTQTPRYLIKTRGQQVTLSCSPISGHRSVSWYQQTPGQGLQFLFEYFSETQRNKGNFPGRFSGRQFSNSRSEMNVSTLELGDSALYLCASSLLKGAIYNEQFFGPGTRLTVL.

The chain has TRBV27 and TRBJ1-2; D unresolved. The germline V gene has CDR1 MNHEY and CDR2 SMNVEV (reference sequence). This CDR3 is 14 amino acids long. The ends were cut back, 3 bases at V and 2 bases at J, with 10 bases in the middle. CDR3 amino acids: CASSLRGRNYGYTF. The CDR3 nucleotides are TGTGCCAGCAGTTTGCGGGGAAGGAACTATGGCTACACCTTC.

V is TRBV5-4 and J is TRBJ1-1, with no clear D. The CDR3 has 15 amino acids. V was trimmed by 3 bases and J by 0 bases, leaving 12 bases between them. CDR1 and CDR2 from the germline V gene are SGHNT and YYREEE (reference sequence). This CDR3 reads CASSSRLGVNTEAFF. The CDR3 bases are TGTGCCAGCAGCTCTAGGTTGGGAGTGAACACTGAAGCTTTCTTT.

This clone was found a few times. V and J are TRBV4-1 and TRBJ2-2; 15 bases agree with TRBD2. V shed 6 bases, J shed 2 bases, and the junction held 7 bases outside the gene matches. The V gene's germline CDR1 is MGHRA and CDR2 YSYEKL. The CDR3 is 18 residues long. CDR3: CASRPRGLAGGNTGELFF. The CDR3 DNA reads TGCGCCAGCAGGCCAAGGGGACTAGCGGGGGGCAACACCGGGGAGCTGTTTTTT.

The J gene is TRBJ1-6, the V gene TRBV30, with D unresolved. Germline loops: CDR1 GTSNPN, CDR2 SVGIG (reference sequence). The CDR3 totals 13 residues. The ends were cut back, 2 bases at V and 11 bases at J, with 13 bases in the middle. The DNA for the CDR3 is TGTGCCTGGAGTCGTCGGGTTGCAGCACCCCTCCACTTT. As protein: CAWSRRVAAPLHF.

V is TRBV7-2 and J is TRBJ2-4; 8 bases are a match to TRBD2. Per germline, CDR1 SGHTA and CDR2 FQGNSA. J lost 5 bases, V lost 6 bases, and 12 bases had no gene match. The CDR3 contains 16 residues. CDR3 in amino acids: CASSTGPSGGQNIQYF. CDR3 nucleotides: TGTGCCAGCAGTACAGGACCCAGCGGGGGACAAAACATTCAGTACTTC.

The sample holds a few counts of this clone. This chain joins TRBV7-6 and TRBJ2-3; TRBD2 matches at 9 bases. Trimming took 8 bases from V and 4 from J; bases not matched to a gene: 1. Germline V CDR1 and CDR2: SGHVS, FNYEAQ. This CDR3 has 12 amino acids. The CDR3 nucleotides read TGTGCCAGCGCGGGGGGGCCAGATACGCAGTATTTT. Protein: CASAGGPDTQYF.

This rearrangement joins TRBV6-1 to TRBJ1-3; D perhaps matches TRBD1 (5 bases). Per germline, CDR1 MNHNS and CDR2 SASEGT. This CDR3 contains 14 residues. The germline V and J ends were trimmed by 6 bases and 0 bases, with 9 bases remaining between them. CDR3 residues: CASSRDYSGNTIYF. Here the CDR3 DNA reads TGTGCCAGCAGCAGGGACTACTCTGGAAACACCATATATTTT.

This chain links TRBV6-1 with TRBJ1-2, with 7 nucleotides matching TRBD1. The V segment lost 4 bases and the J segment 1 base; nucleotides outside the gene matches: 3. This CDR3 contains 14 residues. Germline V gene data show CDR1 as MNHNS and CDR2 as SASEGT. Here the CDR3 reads CASSVNRGNYGYTF. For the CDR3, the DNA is TGTGCCAGCAGTGTCAACAGGGGTAACTATGGCTACACCTTC.

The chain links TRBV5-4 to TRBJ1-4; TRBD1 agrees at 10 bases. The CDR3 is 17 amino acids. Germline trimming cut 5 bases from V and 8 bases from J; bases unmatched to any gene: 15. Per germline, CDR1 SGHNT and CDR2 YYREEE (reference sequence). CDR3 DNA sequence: TGTGCCAGCAGTCTGGGACAGGGGATCGATACGGGCGAAAAACTGTTTTTT. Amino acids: CASSLGQGIDTGEKLFF.

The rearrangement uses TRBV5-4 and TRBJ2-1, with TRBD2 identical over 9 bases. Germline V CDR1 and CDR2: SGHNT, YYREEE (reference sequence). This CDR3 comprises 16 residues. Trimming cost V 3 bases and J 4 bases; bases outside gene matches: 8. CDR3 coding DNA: TGTGCCAGCAGCTCGGGCGGCGGGGGGGTTTACAATGAGCAGTTCTTC. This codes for CASSSGGGGVYNEQFF.

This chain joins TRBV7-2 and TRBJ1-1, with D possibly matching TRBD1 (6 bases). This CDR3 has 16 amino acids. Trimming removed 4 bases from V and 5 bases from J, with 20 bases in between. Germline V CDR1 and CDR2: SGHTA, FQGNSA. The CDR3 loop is CASSYVLAGVFTEAFF. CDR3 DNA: TGTGCCAGCAGCTATGTGCTGGCAGGGGTCTTTACTGAAGCTTTCTTT.

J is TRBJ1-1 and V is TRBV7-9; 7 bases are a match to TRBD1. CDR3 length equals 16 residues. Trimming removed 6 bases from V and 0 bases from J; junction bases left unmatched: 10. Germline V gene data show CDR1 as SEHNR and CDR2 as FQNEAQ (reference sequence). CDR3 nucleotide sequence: TGTGCCAGCAGAACCCCAGGGGGAACAGTGAACACTGAAGCTTTCTTT. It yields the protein CASRTPGGTVNTEAFF.

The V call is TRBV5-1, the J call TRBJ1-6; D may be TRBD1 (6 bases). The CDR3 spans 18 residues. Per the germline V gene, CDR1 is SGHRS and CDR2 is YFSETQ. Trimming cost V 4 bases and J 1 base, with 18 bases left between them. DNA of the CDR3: TGCGCCAGCAGCAACCACGGGGGGGCCTCTTCCTATAATTCACCCCTCCACTTT. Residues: CASSNHGGASSYNSPLHF.

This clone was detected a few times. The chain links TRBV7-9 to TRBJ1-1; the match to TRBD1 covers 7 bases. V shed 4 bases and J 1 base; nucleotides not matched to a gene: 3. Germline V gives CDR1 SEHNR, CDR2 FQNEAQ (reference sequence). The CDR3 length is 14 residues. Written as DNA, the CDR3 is TGTGCCAGCAGCTACAGGGGAGGGAACACTGAAGCTTTCTTT. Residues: CASSYRGGNTEAFF. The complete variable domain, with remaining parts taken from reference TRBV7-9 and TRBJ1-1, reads DTGVSQNPRHKITKRGQNVTFRCDPISEHNRLYWYRQTLGQGPEFLTYFQNEAQLEKSRLLSDRFSAERPKGSFSTLEIQRTEQGDSAMYLCASSYRGGNTEAFFGQGTRLTVV.